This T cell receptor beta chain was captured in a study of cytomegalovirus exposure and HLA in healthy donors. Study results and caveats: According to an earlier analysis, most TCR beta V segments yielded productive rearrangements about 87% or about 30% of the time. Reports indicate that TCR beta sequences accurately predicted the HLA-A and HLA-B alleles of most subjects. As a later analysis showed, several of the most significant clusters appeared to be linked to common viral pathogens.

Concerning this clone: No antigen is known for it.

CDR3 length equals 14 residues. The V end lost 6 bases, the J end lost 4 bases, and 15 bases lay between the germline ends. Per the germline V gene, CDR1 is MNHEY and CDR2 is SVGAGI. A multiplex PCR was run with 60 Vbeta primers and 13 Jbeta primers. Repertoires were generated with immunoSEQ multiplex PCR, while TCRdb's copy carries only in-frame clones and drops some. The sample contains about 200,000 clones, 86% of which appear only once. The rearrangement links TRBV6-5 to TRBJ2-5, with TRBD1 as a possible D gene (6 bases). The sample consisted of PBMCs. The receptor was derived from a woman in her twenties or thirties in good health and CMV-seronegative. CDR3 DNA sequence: TGTGCCAGCAGACGTGGACAGACCTTAGAGACCCAGTACTTC. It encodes CASRRGQTLETQYF.